The 29 T cell receptor beta chains reported below all come from one sample, sequenced in a study of blood T cell repertoires in COVID-19. Repertoires were generated with immunoSEQ multiplex PCR, while TCRdb's copy carries only in-frame clones and drops some. The sample has about 100,000 clones; over 75% are singletons. Sequenced: peripheral blood. The receptors here all came from a human donor in a cohort sampled during active COVID-19.

The chain uses TRBV5-1 and TRBJ2-2; 8 bases are a match to TRBD1. The germline CDR1 and CDR2 sequences are SGHRS and YFSETQ. The CDR3 length is 14 residues. The V gene end was trimmed by 5 bases and the J gene end by 6 bases; junction bases not matched to a gene: 6. CDR3 DNA: TGCGCCAGCAGAATCCCACAGGGGGCCGGGGAGCTGTTTTTT. Its translation is CASRIPQGAGELFF.

This sequence joins TRBV4-1 and TRBJ1-2, with no clear D. The CDR3 is 11 amino acids. CDR1 and CDR2 (germline): MGHRA, YSYEKL. Trimming took off 7 bases at V and 8 bases at J, with 11 bases between the two ends. In DNA form, the CDR3 reads TGCGCCAGCAATTTTCCCGGGGGCTACACCTTC. It specifies CASNFPGGYTF.

In this sample, this clone turned up once. The chain couples TRBV4-3 to TRBJ1-5; D gene uncertain. The CDR3 runs to 14 residues. Per germline, CDR1 LGHNA and CDR2 YSLEER. Trimming pared 4 bases from V and 11 bases from J, leaving 18 bases between. The CDR3: CASSPSAGGIAQHF. CDR3 nucleotides: TGCGCCAGCAGCCCCTCGGCAGGAGGAATTGCCCAGCATTTT.

This clone was detected only once. The chain employs TRBV27 and TRBJ1-5; D might be TRBD1 (6 bases). V lost 5 bases, J lost 4 bases, and 21 bases lay in between. There are 17 residues in the CDR3. The germline CDR1 and CDR2 sequences are MNHEY and SMNVEV (reference sequence). CDR3 DNA: TGTGCCAGCAGTCCCTACGGACAGAAACTATTTAATCAGCCCCAGCATTTT. This codes for CASSPYGQKLFNQPQHF.

The rearrangement uses TRBV7-3 and TRBJ2-1, with D perhaps TRBD2 (6 bases). Trimming shortened V by 1 base and J by 9 bases, and 16 bases separated the two germline ends. This CDR3 comprises 15 residues. CDR1 SGHTA and CDR2 FQGTGA come from the germline V gene. DNA of the CDR3: TGTGCCAGCAGCTTAAATGGAGGGAGCCTAAGTGAGCAGTTCTTC. As protein: CASSLNGGSLSEQFF.

The V gene is TRBV3-1 (or the pseudogene TRBV3-2), the J gene TRBJ2-1, with TRBD2 as a possible D gene (6 bases). Deletions cut 3 bases from V and 10 bases from J, with 16 bases between. The CDR3 is 14 residues long. CDR1 and CDR2 (germline): LGHDT, YNNKEL (reference sequence). The CDR3 is CASSQLAMSGEQFF. CDR3 DNA sequence: TGTGCCAGCAGCCAGTTAGCCATGAGCGGGGAGCAGTTCTTC.

The chain recombines TRBV7-9 with TRBJ2-1, with a tentative D call TRBD1 (5 bases). The germline gives CDR1 SEHNR, CDR2 FQNEAQ (reference sequence). There are 11 residues in the CDR3. V lost 1 base and J lost 14, with 9 bases in between. In nucleotides, the CDR3 is TGTGCCAGCAGCTTAGAGGGGTCGGAGTTCTTC. It encodes CASSLEGSEFF.

The chain carries TRBV9 and TRBJ2-5; 9 nucleotides align to TRBD1. The CDR3 contains 17 residues. Per the germline V gene, CDR1 is SGDLS and CDR2 is YYNGEE. J was trimmed by 1 base and V by 0 bases; bases with no gene match: 7. The CDR3 is CASSVAPGTGPQETQYF. CDR3 nucleotide sequence: TGTGCCAGCAGCGTAGCTCCCGGGACAGGGCCCCAAGAGACCCAGTACTTC.

The gene calls are TRBV6-2 or TRBV6-3 and TRBJ1-1; no clear D gene. The CDR3 length is 11 residues. V gave up 5 bases and J gave up 5 bases, with 6 bases separating them. CDR1 and CDR2 from the germline V gene are MNHEY and SVGEGT. DNA of the CDR3: TGTGCCAGCAGTCGAGGGACTGAAGCTTTCTTT. Its protein is CASSRGTEAFF.

The gene calls are TRBV27 and TRBJ2-3, with TRBD2 matching 15 bases. The germline V gene encodes CDR1 MNHEY and CDR2 SMNVEV (reference sequence). Unmatched junction bases numbered 11, after V lost 6 bases and J lost 7 bases. CDR3 length: 17 residues. CDR3 in amino acids: CASRTGLAGGLRNTQYF. The CDR3 DNA reads as TGTGCCAGCAGAACCGGACTAGCGGGAGGGTTAAGAAATACGCAGTATTTT.

In this sample, this clone turned up a few times. This chain joins TRBV3-1 (or the pseudogene TRBV3-2) and TRBJ2-7; 7 bases map to TRBD2. The CDR3 totals 17 residues. Germline CDR1 reads LGHDT; CDR2 reads YNNKEL (reference sequence). V was pared by 0 bases and J by 3 bases, with 11 bases of the junction left unmatched. CDR3 DNA sequence: TGTGCCAGCAGCCAAGAGGGAACGGGGCTAGCGGACTACGAGCAGTACTTC. Translated: CASSQEGTGLADYEQYF.

This chain connects TRBV3-1 (or the pseudogene TRBV3-2) to TRBJ1-3; TRBD1 is a possible D gene (6 bases). This CDR3 is built from 15 residues. Germline lookup yields CDR1 LGHDT and CDR2 YNNKEL (reference sequence). The ends were cut back, 1 base at V and 7 bases at J, with 14 bases in the middle. In DNA form, the CDR3 reads TGTGCCAGCAGCCAAGGTGACAGGACGATGAACACCATATATTTT. This gives the protein CASSQGDRTMNTIYF.

The chain links TRBV29-1 to TRBJ2-7, with 12 bases identical to TRBD1. CDR1 and CDR2 from the germline V gene are SQVTM and ANQGSEA. The CDR3 consists of 12 residues. Trimming cost V 4 bases and J 7 bases; bases outside gene matches: 2. The CDR3 is CSVGDRGREQYF. The CDR3 bases are TGCAGCGTTGGGGACAGGGGGCGAGAGCAGTACTTC.

The V gene is TRBV28, the J gene TRBJ1-2, with TRBD1 matching 7 bases. The trim removed 3 bases at V and 8 bases at J, leaving 6 bases unmatched. Germline V CDR1 and CDR2: MDHEN, SYDVKM. The CDR3 has 13 amino acids. This chain's CDR3 is CASSLGQLGGYTF. CDR3 sequence (DNA): TGTGCCAGCAGTTTGGGACAGCTGGGGGGCTACACCTTC.

The V and J genes are TRBV27 and TRBJ1-2, with TRBD1 identical over 7 bases. Losses at the gene ends were 4 bases for V and 6 bases for J; bases not matched to a gene: 11. Germline assignment: CDR1 MNHEY and CDR2 SMNVEV (reference sequence). The CDR3 consists of 15 residues. CDR3 DNA: TGTGCCAGCAGTTCACTACTGACAGGGTCGGATGGCTACACCTTC. Its protein product is CASSSLLTGSDGYTF.

About this clone itself: Mismatch with germline at one junction end may stem from a read error. This chain uses TRBV3-1 (or the pseudogene TRBV3-2) with TRBJ2-7; 11 positions match TRBD2. The germline CDR1 and CDR2 sequences are LGHDT and YNNKEL (reference sequence). The length of the CDR3 is 15 residues. The CDR3 DNA reads TGTGCCAGCAGCCGCCGAGGGACTAGCGGTTACGGGCAGTACTTC. Translating it yields CASSRRGTSGYGQYF.

This clone is labeled as large. The chain couples TRBV28 to TRBJ2-1, with unresolved D. V shed 3 bases and J shed 6 bases, with 6 bases lying between them. The CDR3 is made up of 12 amino acids. Germline V gene lookup returns CDR1 MDHEN and CDR2 SYDVKM. The DNA for the CDR3 is TGTGCCAGCAGTTTGTCTCTCAATGAGCAGTTCTTC. Protein product: CASSLSLNEQFF.

CDR3 sequence: CASSFDTLLTSYEQYF. The CDR3, as DNA: TGTGCCAGCAGCTTTGACACGCTCTTAACCTCCTACGAGCAGTACTTC. The chain combines TRBV11-2 with TRBJ2-7; D is uncertain. Per germline, CDR1 SGHAT and CDR2 FQNNGV. The CDR3 runs 16 residues. Trimming removed 3 bases at V and 0 bases at J, with 15 bases between.

V gene TRBV5-1 combines with J gene TRBJ1-1; TRBD1 matches at 8 bases. With 4 bases clipped from V and 1 base from J, the junction kept 6 bases outside the gene matches. CDR1 is SGHRS, CDR2 YFSETQ, per germline. This CDR3 is 15 amino acids long. The CDR3 DNA sequence: TGCGCCAGCAGCCCGGACGGACAGGGGAACACTGAAGCTTTCTTT. As protein: CASSPDGQGNTEAFF.

The chain uses TRBV24-1 and TRBJ2-3; 9 nucleotides align to TRBD2. This CDR3 contains 15 residues. Germline CDR1 reads KGHDR; CDR2 reads SFDVKD. After removal of 4 bases from V and 7 bases from J, the junction contained 8 bases not matched to a gene. The CDR3 sequence: CATSDPSGRSNTQYF. CDR3 DNA: TGTGCCACCAGTGACCCAAGCGGGAGGTCAAATACGCAGTATTTT.

The chain is built from TRBV9 and TRBJ2-1; TRBD2 agrees at 7 bases. This CDR3 has 16 residues. The V and J ends lost 0 bases and 6 bases, in that order; junction bases with no gene match: 9. The germline V gene has CDR1 SGDLS and CDR2 YYNGEE. CDR3 coding DNA: TGTGCCAGCAGCGTAGCAGCTAGCGGAGCCCCCAATGAGCAGTTCTTC. Its translation: CASSVAASGAPNEQFF. The entire variable domain, with the rest obtained from reference TRBV9 and TRBJ2-1, is as follows: DSGVTQTPKHLITATGQRVTLRCSPRSGDLSVYWYQQSLDQGLQFLIQYYNGEERAKGNILERFSAQQFPDLHSELNLSSLELGDSALYFCASSVAASGAPNEQFFGPGTRLTVL.

The V gene is TRBV27, the J gene TRBJ2-5; weak D call: TRBD1 (5 bases). The CDR3 is 13 amino acids. From germline, CDR1 is MNHEY and CDR2 SMNVEV (reference sequence). Trimming took 3 bases from V and 5 from J, leaving 10 bases between them. CDR3: CASSFQGEETQYF. As DNA, the CDR3 is TGTGCCAGCAGTTTTCAGGGCGAGGAGACCCAGTACTTC.

The J gene is TRBJ1-1, the V gene TRBV13; perhaps TRBD1 as D (6 bases). Germline V gene data show CDR1 as PRHDT and CDR2 as FYEKMQ (reference sequence). V lost 6 bases to trimming and J lost 3 bases, with 17 bases between them. The CDR3 totals 15 residues. The DNA of the CDR3 is TGTGCCAGCAGATTAACTACAGGGCACCACACTGAAGCTTTCTTT. Translated, it gives CASRLTTGHHTEAFF.

The CDR3 nucleotides are TGTGCCAGCAGCTTAGGATCCGAGGGAAGTGAGCAGTACTTC. Translated: CASSLGSEGSEQYF. V is TRBV11-2 and J is TRBJ2-7; D possibly corresponds to TRBD2 (5 bases). The CDR3 runs to 14 residues. The ends were cut back, 1 base at V and 7 bases at J, with 14 bases in the middle. Germline CDR1 is SGHAT and CDR2 is FQNNGV.

The chain has TRBV25-1 and TRBJ1-1; D is ambiguous. Trimming shortened V by 3 bases and J by 4 bases, and 18 bases separated the two germline ends. The V gene's germline CDR1 is MGHDK and CDR2 SYGVNS. The CDR3 has 16 residues. Here the CDR3 DNA reads TGTGCCAGCAGTGAGCGGCAGCAAAGCGGGAGCACTGAAGCTTTCTTT. Residues: CASSERQQSGSTEAFF.

The chain has TRBV3-1 (or the pseudogene TRBV3-2) and TRBJ2-3, with unresolved D. V lost 2 bases and J lost 1, with 10 bases in between. Germline CDR1 and CDR2: LGHDT and YNNKEL (reference sequence). The CDR3 covers 15 residues. CDR3 nucleotide sequence: TGTGCCAGCAGCCAAACGGTTAGAGGCACAGATACGCAGTATTTT. Encoded protein: CASSQTVRGTDTQYF.

This clone was observed a handful of times. The chain combines TRBV5-4 with TRBJ1-2; D not resolved. The CDR3 runs to 14 residues. V lost 1 base to trimming and J lost 0 bases, with 7 bases between them. Per germline, CDR1 SGHNT and CDR2 YYREEE (reference sequence). The CDR3, as DNA: TGTGCCAGCAGCTTGACTGGAGCTAACTATGGCTACACCTTC. Protein product: CASSLTGANYGYTF.

The chain recombines TRBV12-3 or TRBV12-4 with TRBJ1-5; D not resolved. Trimming stripped 6 bases from V and 7 bases from J, with 13 bases between. CDR3 length: 13 residues. The CDR3 DNA reads TGTGCCAGCAGCCCCCGGGGTGGGCAGCCCCAGCATTTT. Translated, it gives CASSPRGGQPQHF.

This sequence joins TRBV14 and TRBJ1-5; no definite D call. The V gene's germline CDR1 is SGHDN and CDR2 FVKESK. The CDR3 is 13 amino acids. V was clipped by 0 bases and J by 3 bases, with 3 bases between them. The CDR3 nucleotides read TGTGCCAGCAGCCAAGACTTCAATCAGCCCCAGCATTTT. Its translation: CASSQDFNQPQHF.